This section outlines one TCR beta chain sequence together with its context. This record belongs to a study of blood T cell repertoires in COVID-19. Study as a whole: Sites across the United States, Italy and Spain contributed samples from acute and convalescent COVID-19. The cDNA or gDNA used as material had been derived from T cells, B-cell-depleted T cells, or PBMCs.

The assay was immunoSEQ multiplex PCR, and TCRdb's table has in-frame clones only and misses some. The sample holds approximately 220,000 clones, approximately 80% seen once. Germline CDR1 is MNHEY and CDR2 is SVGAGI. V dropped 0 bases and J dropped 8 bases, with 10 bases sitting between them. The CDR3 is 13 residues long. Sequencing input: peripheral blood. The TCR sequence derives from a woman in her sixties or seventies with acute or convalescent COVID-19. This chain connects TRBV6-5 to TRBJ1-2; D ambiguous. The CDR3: CASSYSRVLGYTF. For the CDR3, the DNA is TGTGCCAGCAGTTACTCGAGGGTTTTAGGCTACACCTTC.